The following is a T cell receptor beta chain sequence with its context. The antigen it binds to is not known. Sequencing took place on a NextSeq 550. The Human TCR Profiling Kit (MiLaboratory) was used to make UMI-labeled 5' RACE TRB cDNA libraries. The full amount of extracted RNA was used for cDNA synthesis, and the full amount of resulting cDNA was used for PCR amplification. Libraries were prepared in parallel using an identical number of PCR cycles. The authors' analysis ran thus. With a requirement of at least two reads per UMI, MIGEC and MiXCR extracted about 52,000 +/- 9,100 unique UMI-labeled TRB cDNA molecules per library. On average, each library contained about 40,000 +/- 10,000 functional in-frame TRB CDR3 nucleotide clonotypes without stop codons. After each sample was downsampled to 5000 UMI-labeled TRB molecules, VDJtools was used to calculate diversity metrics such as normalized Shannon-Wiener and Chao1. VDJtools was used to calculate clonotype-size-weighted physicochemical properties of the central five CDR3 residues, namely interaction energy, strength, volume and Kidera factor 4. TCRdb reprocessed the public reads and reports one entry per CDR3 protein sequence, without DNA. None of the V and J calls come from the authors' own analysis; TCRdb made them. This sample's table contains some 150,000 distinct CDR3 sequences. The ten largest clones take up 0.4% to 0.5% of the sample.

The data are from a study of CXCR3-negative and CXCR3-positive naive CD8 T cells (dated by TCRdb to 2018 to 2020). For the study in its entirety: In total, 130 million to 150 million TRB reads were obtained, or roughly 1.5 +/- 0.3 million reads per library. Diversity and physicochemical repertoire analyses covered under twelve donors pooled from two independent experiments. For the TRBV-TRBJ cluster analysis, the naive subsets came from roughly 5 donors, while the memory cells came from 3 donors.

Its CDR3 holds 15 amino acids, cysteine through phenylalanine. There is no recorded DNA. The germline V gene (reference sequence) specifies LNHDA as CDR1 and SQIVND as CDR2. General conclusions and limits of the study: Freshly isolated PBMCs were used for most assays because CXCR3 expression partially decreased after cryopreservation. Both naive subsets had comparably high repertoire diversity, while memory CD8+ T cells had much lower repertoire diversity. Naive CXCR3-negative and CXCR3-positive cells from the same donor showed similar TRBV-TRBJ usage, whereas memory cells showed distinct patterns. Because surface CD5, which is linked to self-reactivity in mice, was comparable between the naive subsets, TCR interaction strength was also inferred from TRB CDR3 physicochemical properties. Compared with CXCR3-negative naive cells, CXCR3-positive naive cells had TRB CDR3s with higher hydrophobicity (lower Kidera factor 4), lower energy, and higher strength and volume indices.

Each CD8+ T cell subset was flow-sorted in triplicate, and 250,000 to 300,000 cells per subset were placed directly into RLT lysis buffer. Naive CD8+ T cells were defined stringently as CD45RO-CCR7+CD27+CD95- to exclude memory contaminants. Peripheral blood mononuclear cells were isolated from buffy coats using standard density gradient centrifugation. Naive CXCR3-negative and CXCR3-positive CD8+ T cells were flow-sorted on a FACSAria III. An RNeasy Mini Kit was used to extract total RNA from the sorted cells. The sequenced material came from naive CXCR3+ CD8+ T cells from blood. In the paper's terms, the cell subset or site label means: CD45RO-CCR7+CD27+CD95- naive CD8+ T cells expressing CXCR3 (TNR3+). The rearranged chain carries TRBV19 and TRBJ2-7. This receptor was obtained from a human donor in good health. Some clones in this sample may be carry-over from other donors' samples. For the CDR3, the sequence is CASSITGVGTYEQYF.